This T cell receptor (beta chain) was obtained from a study of blood T cell repertoires in COVID-19. Study as a whole: Some COVID-19 samples were acute and others convalescent; all came from the United States, Italy and Spain. T cells, B-cell-depleted T cells, or PBMCs supplied cDNA or gDNA.

How the authors handled the data: Using reference gene primer amplification, nucleated cell counts were estimated. Here immunoSEQ multiplex PCR was the method, and the copy in TCRdb shows in-frame clones only, minus some. Clonal size and the V and J genes are those of that table, whereas D and trimming came from the DNA. The sample carries approximately 230,000 clones, around 84% recorded once. Germline CDR1 is LGHNA and CDR2 is YSLEER. V lost 4 bases and J 6 bases, leaving 19 bases between the germline ends. The CDR3 totals 17 residues. The sample taken for sequencing was peripheral blood. The chain joins TRBV4-3 to TRBJ1-6; TRBD1 might be the D (5 bases). The TCR sequence derives from a man younger than 45 with active or convalescent COVID-19. Written as DNA, the CDR3 is TGCGCCAGCAGCCCCCGGACGCTCGGAGGGGCTAATTCACCCCTCCACTTT. It specifies CASSPRTLGGANSPLHF.